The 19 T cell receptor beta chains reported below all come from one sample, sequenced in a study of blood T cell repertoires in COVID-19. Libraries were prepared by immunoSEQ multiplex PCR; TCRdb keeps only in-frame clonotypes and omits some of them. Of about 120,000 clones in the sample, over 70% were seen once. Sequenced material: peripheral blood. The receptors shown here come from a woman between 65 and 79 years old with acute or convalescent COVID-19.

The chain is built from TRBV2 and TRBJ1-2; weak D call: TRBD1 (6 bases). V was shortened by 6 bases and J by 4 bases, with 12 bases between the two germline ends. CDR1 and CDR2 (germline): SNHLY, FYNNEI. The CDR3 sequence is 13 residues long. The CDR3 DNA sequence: TGTGCCAGCAGCGAGACAGGCCCCTATGGCTACACCTTC. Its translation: CASSETGPYGYTF.

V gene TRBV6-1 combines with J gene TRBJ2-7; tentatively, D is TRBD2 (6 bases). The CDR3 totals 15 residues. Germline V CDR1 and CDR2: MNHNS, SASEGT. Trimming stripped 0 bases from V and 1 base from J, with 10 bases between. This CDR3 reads CASSEASGLSYEQYF. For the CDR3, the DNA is TGTGCCAGCAGTGAAGCGTCCGGACTATCCTACGAGCAGTACTTC.

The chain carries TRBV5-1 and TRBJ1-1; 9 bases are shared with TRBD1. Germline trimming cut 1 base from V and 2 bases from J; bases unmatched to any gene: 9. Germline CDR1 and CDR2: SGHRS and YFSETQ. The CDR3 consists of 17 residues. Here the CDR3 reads CASSLRTGTGYNTEAFF. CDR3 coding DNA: TGCGCCAGCAGCTTGCGAACCGGGACAGGGTATAACACTGAAGCTTTCTTT.

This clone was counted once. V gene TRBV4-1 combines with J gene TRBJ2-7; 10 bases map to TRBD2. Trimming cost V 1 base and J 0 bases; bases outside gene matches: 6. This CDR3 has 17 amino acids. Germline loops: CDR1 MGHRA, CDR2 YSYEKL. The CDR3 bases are TGCGCCAGCAGCCAAGGGAAACTAGCGGGGTTCTCCTACGAGCAGTACTTC. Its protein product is CASSQGKLAGFSYEQYF.

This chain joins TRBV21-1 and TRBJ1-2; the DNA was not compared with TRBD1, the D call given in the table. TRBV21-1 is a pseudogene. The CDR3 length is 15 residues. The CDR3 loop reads CASSKAKQGPYGYTF. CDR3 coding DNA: TGTGCCAGCAGCAAAGCGAAACAGGGGCCGTATGGCTACACCTTC.

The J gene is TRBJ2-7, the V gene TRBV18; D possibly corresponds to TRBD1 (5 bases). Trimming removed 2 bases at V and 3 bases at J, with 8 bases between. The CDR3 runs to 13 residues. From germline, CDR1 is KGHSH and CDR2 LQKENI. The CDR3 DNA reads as TGTGCCAGCTCACCATTCGACAGCTACGAGCAGTACTTC. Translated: CASSPFDSYEQYF.

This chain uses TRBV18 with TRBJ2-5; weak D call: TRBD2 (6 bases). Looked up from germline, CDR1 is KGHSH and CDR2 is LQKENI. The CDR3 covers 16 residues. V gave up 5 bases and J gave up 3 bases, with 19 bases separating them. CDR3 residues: CASSALASTKKETQYF. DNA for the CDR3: TGTGCCAGCTCAGCCCTAGCGTCGACCAAAAAAGAGACCCAGTACTTC.

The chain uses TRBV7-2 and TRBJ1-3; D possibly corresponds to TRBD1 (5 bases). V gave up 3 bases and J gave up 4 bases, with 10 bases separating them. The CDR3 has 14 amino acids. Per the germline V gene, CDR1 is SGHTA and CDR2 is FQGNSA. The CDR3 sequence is CASSFQGSGNTIYF. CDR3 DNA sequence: TGTGCCAGCAGCTTCCAGGGTTCCGGAAACACCATATATTTT.

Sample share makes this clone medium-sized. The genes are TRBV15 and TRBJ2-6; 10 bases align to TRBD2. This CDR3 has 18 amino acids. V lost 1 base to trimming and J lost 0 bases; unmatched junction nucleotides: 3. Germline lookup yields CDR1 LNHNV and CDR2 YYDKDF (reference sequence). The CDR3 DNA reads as TGTGCCACCAGCAGAGGGCTAGCGGGAGACTCTGGGGCCAACGTCCTGACTTTC. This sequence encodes CATSRGLAGDSGANVLTF.

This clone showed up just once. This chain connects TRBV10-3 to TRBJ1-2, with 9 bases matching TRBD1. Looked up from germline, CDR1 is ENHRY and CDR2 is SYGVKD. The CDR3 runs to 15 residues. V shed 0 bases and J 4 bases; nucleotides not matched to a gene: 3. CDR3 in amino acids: CAISESGQGIYGYTF. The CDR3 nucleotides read TGTGCCATCAGTGAGTCGGGACAGGGTATCTATGGCTACACCTTC.

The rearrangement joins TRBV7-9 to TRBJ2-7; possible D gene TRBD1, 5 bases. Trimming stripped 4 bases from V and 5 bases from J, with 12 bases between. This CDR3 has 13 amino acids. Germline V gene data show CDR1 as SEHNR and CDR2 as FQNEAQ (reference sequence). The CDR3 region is CASSSPQGHEQYF. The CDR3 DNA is TGTGCCAGCAGCTCTCCCCAGGGCCACGAGCAGTACTTC.

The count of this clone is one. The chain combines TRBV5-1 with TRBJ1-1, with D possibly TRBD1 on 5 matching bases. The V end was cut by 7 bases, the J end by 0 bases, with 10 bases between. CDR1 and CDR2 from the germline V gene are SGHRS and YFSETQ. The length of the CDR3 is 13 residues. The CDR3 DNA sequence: TGCGCCAGCCAAAGGGGAATGAACACTGAAGCTTTCTTT. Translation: CASQRGMNTEAFF. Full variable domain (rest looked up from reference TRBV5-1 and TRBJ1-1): KAGVTQTPRYLIKTRGQQVTLSCSPISGHRSVSWYQQTPGQGLQFLFEYFSETQRNKGNFPGRFSGRQFSNSRSEMNVSTLELGDSALYLCASQRGMNTEAFFGQGTRLTVV.

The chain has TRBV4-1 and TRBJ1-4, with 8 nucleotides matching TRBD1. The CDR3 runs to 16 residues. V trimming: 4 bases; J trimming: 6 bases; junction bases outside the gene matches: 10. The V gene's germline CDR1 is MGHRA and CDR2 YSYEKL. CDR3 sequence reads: CASSRAEQGAYEKLFF. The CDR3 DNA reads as TGCGCCAGCAGCCGTGCCGAGCAGGGGGCCTATGAAAAACTGTTTTTT.

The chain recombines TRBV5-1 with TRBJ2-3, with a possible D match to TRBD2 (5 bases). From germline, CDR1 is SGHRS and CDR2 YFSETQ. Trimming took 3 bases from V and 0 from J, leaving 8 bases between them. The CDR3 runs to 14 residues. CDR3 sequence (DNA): TGCGCCAGCAGCTCGGAGCGGAGCACAGATACGCAGTATTTT. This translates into CASSSERSTDTQYF.

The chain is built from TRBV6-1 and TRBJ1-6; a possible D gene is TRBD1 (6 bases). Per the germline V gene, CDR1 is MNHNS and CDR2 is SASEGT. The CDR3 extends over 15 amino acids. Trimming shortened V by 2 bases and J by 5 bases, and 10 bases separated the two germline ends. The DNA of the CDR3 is TGTGCCAGCAGTGAATCGGGGGGCGATAATTCACCCCTCCACTTT. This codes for CASSESGGDNSPLHF.

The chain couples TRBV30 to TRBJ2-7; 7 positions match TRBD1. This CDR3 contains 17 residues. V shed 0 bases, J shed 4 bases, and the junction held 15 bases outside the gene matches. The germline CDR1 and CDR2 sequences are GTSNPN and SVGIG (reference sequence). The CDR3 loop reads CAWSVMRTWGQSYEQYF. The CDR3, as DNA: TGTGCCTGGAGTGTAATGAGGACCTGGGGACAGAGTTACGAGCAGTACTTC.

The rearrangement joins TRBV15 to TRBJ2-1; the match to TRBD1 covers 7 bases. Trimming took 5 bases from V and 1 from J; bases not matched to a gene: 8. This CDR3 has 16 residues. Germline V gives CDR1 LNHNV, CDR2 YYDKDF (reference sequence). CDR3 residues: CATSWQGVPSYNEQFF. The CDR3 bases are TGTGCCACCAGCTGGCAGGGGGTCCCTTCCTACAATGAGCAGTTCTTC.

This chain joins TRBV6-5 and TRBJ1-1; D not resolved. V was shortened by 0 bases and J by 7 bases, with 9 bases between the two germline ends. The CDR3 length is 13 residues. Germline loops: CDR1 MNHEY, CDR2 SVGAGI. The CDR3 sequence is CASSYSREREAFF. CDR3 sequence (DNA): TGTGCCAGCAGTTACTCTCGAGAGCGTGAAGCTTTCTTT.

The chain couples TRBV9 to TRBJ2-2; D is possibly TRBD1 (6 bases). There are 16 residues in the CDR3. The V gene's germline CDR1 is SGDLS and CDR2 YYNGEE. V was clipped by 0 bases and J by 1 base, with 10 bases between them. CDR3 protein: CASSVGGTRNTGELFF. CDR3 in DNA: TGTGCCAGCAGCGTAGGTGGGACAAGGAACACCGGGGAGCTGTTTTTT.